The present T cell receptor (beta chain) was sequenced within a study of blood T cell repertoires in COVID-19. At the level of the study: Donors in the United States, Italy and Spain gave samples during acute or convalescent COVID-19. From T cells, B-cell-depleted T cells, or PBMCs came the material, which was cDNA or gDNA.

The CDR3 consists of 17 residues. Between the trimmed V and J ends, which lost 0 bases and 1 base, there was a span of 15 bases. Authors' data handling: Amplification with reference gene primers provided the estimates of nucleated cell counts. TCRdb's table, derived via immunoSEQ multiplex PCR, lists solely in-frame clones and lacks some. The D gene and trimming were derived from the DNA, and the V and J assignments and clone size from that table. The table lists around 160,000 clones, around 84% of them singletons. This clonotype originated in a man aged 60 to 75 with active or convalescent COVID-19. Sequencing was performed on peripheral blood. The gene calls are TRBV23-1 and TRBJ1-1; D not resolved. TRBV23-1 carries the ORF label, with uncertain function. The CDR3 coding sequence is TGCGCCAGCAGTCAATCACAAGGCAGAGAGGCGAACACTGAAGCTTTCTTT. Translated: CASSQSQGREANTEAFF.